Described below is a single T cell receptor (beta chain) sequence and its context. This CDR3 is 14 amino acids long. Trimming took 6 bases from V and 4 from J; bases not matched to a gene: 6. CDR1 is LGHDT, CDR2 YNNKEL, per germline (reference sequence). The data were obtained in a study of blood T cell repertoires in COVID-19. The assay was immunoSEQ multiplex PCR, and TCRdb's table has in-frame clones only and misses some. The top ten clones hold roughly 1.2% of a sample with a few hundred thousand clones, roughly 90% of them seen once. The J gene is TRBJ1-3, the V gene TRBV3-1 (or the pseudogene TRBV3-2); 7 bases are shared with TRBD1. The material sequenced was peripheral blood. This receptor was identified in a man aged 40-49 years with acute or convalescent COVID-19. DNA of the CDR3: TGTGCCAGCAGACTAGACAGGGTCGGAAACACCATATATTTT. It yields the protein CASRLDRVGNTIYF.